A selection of T cell receptor beta chains follows, all from one sample in a study of sequential checkpoint blockade in melanoma. TCRdb keeps only in-frame clones here, not all; method: immunoSEQ multiplex PCR. The table shows tens of thousands of clones, with roughly a third occurring only once. The sequences come from tumor tissue (inferred from file names), collected from a patient given nivolumab and ipilimumab in sequence. The receptors were sampled from a human donor with melanoma. Each CDR3 is given with its conserved first and last residue. Fields, in order: CDR3 DNA, CDR3 protein, J gene, D gene, clone size, V gene. A D gene is named only where the DNA matches it firmly. Clone size appears in some rows only: once, few, many, or a class for an expanded clone.

TGTGCCAGCACCTACCCCCTAGCGGGGGCCTCTGGGGCCAACGTCCTGACTTTC,CASTYPLAGASGANVLTF,TRBJ2-6,TRBD2,NA,TRBV28
TGTGCTAGTGGTATCTTAAGACAGGCAGGGAGCTCTGGAAACACCATATATTTT,CASGILRQAGSSGNTIYF,TRBJ1-3,NA,NA,TRBV12-5
TGTGCCAGCAGCTTGTGGCCCCAACAGGGTTTCAATCAGCCCCAGCATTTT,CASSLWPQQGFNQPQHF,TRBJ1-5,NA,many,TRBV7-6
TGTGCCAGTAGTACCCTTTCGAAGGGACAGGGCACCCCCGTTCAATACAATGAGCAGTTCTTC,CASSTLSKGQGTPVQYNEQFF,TRBJ2-1,TRBD1,NA,TRBV19
TGTGCCACCAGCACCCGAGAGGGCTCTGGAAACACCATATATTTT,CATSTREGSGNTIYF,TRBJ1-3,NA,once,TRBV15
TGTGCCAGCAGCCGAACATTCTCAGGGGGCGAAGAGCAGTTCTTC,CASSRTFSGGEEQFF,TRBJ2-1,TRBD1,many,TRBV11-3
TGTGCCATCAGGCCGACAGAGGCCACTGAAGCTTTCTTT,CAIRPTEATEAFF,TRBJ1-1,NA,NA,TRBV6-8
TGTGCCAGCAGTTACTCGAACAGCGGCTATGGCTACACCTTC,CASSYSNSGYGYTF,TRBJ1-2,NA,many,TRBV6-8
TGTGCCAGCAGCCCGGGGACAGCAAGTTATGGCTACACCTTC,CASSPGTASYGYTF,TRBJ1-2,TRBD1,NA,TRBV11-3
TGTGCCAGCAGCGTTTACACCGGGGAGCTGTTTTTT,CASSVYTGELFF,TRBJ2-2,NA,few,TRBV9
TGTGCCAGCAGTGAAGAAGGGGGAGGTCGCCCAGATACGCAGTATTTT,CASSEEGGGRPDTQYF,TRBJ2-3,NA,NA,TRBV6-1
TGTGCCAGCAGCCAAAAGGGAACGGAAAGCGGCGAGCAGTTCTTC,CASSQKGTESGEQFF,TRBJ2-1,NA,NA,TRBV16
TGTGCCATCAGGAAGGGTCAAGGGTCAGGTGACTATGGCTACACCTTC,CAIRKGQGSGDYGYTF,TRBJ1-2,NA,NA,TRBV6-8
TGTGCCAGCAGTTCCCTTGGGGGCAGGGACCTTAGCAATCAGCCCCAGCATTTT,CASSSLGGRDLSNQPQHF,TRBJ1-5,NA,NA,TRBV6-8
TGTGCCACCAGCAGAGCTTTGCGGAACTACAATGAGCAGTTCTTC,CATSRALRNYNEQFF,TRBJ2-1,NA,NA,TRBV15
TGCGCCAGCAGCGGCCTAATCACAGATACGCAGTATTTT,CASSGLITDTQYF,TRBJ2-3,NA,NA,TRBV10-1
TGTGCCATCAACTCGGACAGGGTAGGGGGCTATGGCTACACCTTC,CAINSDRVGGYGYTF,TRBJ1-2,TRBD1,many,TRBV6-8
TGCGCCAGCAGCCAAGATCGGGTCTATGAGCAGTTCTTC,CASSQDRVYEQFF,TRBJ2-1,NA,NA,TRBV23-1
TGTGCCAGTAGTACACCGGGACAGGGGAACTATGGCTACACCTTC,CASSTPGQGNYGYTF,TRBJ1-2,TRBD1,NA,TRBV19
TGTGCCAGCAGCCCAGACAGGGGAGGGGTCACTGAAGCTTTCTTT,CASSPDRGGVTEAFF,TRBJ1-1,TRBD1,few,TRBV11-3
TGCGCCAGCAGCTTAGGACTAGCGGGACCCTTTAATGAGCAGTTCTTC,CASSLGLAGPFNEQFF,TRBJ2-1,TRBD2,NA,TRBV5-1